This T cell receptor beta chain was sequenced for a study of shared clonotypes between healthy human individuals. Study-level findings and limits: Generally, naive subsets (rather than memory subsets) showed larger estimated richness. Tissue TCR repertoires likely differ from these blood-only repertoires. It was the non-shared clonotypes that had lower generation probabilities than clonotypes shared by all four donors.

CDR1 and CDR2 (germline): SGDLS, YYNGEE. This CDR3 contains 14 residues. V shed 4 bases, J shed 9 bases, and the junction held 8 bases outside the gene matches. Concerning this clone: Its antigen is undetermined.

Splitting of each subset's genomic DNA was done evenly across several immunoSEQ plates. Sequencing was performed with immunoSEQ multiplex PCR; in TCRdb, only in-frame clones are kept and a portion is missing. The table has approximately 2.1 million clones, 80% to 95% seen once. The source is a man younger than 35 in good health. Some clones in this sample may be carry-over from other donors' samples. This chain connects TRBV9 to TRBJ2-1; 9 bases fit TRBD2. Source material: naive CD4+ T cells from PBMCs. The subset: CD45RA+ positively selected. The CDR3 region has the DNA TGTGCCAGCAGCCCCTTAGCGGGAGAGCTTGAGCAGTTCTTC. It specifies CASSPLAGELEQFF.